This T cell receptor beta chain was captured in a study of cytomegalovirus exposure and HLA in healthy donors. Background on the study: Early on, a data release was issued that held 80 million or so unique TCRs from HLA-typed donors.

PCR amplification relied on 60 Vbeta primers (plus 13 Jbeta primers). Sequenced by immunoSEQ multiplex PCR; TCRdb stores in-frame clones only, minus some. The sample gives some 180,000 clones, 80% to 85% of which show up once; about 1.5% is in the top ten. Germline V gene sequence: CDR1 SGHKS, CDR2 YYEKEE (reference sequence). This CDR3 region has 13 residues. V was clipped by 2 bases and J by 8 bases, with 13 bases between them. As to this clone: Its cognate antigen is unknown.

Findings of the study overall: A later analysis reported that several of the most significant clusters appeared to be linked to common viral pathogens, among them Epstein-Barr virus.

The sequence derives from a woman aged 18-29 years in good health and CMV-seronegative. The chain uses TRBV5-5 and TRBJ1-1, with D unresolved. The sequenced sample consisted of PBMCs. This chain's CDR3 is CASSFSEGLEAFF. CDR3 in DNA: TGTGCCAGCAGCTTCTCGGAGGGCTTGGAAGCTTTCTTT.